This TCR beta chain was retrieved from a study of T cell responses to AZD1222 COVID-19 vaccine. Study-wide context: Second doses that came at about 4 or about 12 weeks were put together.

The CDR3 has 14 amino acids. Germline CDR1 and CDR2: MDHEN and SYDVKM. V lost 8 bases and J lost 1, with 11 bases in between. Assay used: immunoSEQ multiplex PCR; TCRdb lists only in-frame clones, some missing. The repertoire includes around 160,000 clones, around nine tenths of them detected once, and approximately 1.5% sits in the top ten. This chain connects TRBV28 to TRBJ2-2, with D perhaps matching TRBD2 (6 bases). This receptor was obtained from an adult in good health. The sequences come from peripheral blood, collected on day 0 of AZD1222 vaccination. DNA for the CDR3: TGTGCCAGCTGCCGGGGAGGGAACACCGGGGAGCTGTTTTTT. It encodes CASCRGGNTGELFF.